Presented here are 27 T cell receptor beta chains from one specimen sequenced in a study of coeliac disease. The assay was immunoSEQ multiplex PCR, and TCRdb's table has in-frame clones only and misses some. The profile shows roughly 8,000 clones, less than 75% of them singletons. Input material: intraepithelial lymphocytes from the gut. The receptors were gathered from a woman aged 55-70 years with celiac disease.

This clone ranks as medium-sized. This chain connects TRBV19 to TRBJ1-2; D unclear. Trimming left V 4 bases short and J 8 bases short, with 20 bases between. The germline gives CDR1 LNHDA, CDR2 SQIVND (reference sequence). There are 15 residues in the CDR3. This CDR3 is CASSTFGPSGRGYTF. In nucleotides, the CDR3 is TGTGCCAGTAGTACCTTTGGCCCAAGCGGTCGCGGCTACACCTTC.

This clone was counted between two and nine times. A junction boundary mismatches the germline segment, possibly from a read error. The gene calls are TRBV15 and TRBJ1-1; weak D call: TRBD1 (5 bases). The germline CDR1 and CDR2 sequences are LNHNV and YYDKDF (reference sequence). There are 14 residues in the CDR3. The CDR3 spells CATRRGHNPTEAFF. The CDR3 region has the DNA TGTGCCACCAGGAGAGGACACAACCCCACTGAAGCTTTCTTT.

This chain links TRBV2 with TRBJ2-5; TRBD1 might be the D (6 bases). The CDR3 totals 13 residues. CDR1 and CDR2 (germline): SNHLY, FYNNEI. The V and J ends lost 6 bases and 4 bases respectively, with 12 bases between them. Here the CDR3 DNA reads TGTGCCAGCAGGTCAAGGGGGAGAGAGACCCAGTACTTC. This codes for CASRSRGRETQYF.

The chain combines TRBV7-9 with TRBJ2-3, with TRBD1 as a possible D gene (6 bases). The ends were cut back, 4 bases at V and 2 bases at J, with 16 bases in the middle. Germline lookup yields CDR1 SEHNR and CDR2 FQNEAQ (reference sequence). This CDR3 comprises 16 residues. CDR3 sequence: CASSSEGRGYTDTQYF. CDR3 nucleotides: TGTGCCAGCAGCTCCGAGGGCAGGGGATACACAGATACGCAGTATTTT. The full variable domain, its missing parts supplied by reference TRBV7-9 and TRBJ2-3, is DTGVSQNPRHKITKRGQNVTFRCDPISEHNRLYWYRQTLGQGPEFLTYFQNEAQLEKSRLLSDRFSAERPKGSFSTLEIQRTEQGDSAMYLCASSSEGRGYTDTQYFGPGTRLTVL.

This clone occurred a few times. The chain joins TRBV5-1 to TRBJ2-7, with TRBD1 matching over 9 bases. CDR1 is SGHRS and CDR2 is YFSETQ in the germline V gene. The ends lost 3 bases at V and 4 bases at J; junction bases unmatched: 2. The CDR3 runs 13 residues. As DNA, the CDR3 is TGCGCCAGCAGCTGGACAGGGGATTACGAGCAGTACTTC. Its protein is CASSWTGDYEQYF.

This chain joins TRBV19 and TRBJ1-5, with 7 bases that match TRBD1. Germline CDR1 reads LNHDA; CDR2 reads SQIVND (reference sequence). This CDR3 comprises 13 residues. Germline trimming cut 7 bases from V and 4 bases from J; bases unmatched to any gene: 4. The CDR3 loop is CASNPRGNQPQHF. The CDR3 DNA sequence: TGTGCCAGTAACCCCAGGGGGAATCAGCCCCAGCATTTT.

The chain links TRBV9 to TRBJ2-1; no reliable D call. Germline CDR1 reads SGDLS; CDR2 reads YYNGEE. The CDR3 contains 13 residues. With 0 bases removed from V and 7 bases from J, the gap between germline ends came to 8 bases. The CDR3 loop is CASSVASLNEQFF. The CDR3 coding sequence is TGTGCCAGCAGCGTAGCCAGTTTGAATGAGCAGTTCTTC.

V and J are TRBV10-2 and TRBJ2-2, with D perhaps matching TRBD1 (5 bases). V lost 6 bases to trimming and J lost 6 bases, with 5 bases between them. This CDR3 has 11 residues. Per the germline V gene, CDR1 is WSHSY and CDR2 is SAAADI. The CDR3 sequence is CASRGPGELFF. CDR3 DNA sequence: TGCGCCAGCAGGGGGCCCGGGGAGCTGTTTTTT.

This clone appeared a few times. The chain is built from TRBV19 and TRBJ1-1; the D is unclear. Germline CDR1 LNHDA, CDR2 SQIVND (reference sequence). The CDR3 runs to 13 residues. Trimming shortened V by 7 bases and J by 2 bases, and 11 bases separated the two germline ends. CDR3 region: CASMLNFNTEAFF. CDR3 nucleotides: TGTGCCAGTATGTTAAACTTTAACACTGAAGCTTTCTTT. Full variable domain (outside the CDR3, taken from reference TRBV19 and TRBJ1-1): DGGITQSPKYLFRKEGQNVTLSCEQNLNHDAMYWYRQDPGQGLRLIYYSQIVNDFQKGDIAEGYSVSREKKESFPLTVTSAQKNPTAFYLCASMLNFNTEAFFGQGTRLTVV.

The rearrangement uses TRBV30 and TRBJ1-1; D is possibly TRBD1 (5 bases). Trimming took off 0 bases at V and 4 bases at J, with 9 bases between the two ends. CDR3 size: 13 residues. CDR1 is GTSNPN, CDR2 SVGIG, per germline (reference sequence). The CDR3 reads CAWSVQASTEAFF. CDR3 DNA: TGTGCCTGGAGTGTACAGGCCTCCACTGAAGCTTTCTTT.

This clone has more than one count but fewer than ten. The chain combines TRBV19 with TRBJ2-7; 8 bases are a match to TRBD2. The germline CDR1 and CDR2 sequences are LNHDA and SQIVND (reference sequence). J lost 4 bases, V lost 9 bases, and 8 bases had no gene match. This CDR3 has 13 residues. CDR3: CASRARGGYEQYF. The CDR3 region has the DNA TGTGCCAGCCGAGCCCGGGGGGGGTACGAGCAGTACTTC.

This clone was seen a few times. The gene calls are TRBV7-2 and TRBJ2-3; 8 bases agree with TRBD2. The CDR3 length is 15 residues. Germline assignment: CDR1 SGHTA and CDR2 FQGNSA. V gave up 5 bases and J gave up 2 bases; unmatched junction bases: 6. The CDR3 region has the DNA TGTGCCAGCAGCCCCCGGGAGGGGTTCACAGATACGCAGTATTTT. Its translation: CASSPREGFTDTQYF.

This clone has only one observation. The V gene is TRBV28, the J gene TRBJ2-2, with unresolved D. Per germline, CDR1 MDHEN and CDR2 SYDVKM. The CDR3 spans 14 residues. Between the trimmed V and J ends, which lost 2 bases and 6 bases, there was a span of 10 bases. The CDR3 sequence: CASSLTHGSGELFF. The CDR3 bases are TGTGCCAGCAGTTTAACACACGGGTCCGGGGAGCTGTTTTTT.

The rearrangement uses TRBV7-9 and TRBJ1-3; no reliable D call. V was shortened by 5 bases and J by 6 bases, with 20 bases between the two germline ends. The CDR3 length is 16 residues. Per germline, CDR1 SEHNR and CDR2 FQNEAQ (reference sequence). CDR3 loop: CASSQRASLFENTIYF. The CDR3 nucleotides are TGTGCCAGCAGCCAGCGGGCCTCCCTGTTCGAAAACACCATATATTTT.

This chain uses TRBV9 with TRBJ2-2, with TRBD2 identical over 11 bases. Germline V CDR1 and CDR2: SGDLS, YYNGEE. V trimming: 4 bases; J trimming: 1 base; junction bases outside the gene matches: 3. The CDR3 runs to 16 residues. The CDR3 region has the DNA TGTGCCAGCAGCAATAGCGGGAGGGGGAACACCGGGGAGCTGTTTTTT. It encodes CASSNSGRGNTGELFF.

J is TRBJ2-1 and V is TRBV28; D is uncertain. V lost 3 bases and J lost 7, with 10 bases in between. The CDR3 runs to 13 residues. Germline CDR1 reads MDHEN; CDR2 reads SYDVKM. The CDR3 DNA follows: TGTGCCAGCAGTTTCTTCCTAGTAAATGAGCAGTTCTTC. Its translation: CASSFFLVNEQFF. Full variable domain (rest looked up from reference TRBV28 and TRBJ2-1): DVKVTQSSRYLVKRTGEKVFLECVQDMDHENMFWYRQDPGLGLRLIYFSYDVKMKEKGDIPEGYSVSREKKERFSLILESASTNQTSMYLCASSFFLVNEQFFGPGTRLTVL.

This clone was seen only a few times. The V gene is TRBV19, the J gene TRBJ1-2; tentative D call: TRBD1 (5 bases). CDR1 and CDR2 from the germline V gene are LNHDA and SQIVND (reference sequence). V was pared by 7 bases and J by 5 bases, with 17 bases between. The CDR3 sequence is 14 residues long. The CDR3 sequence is CASTQGWGSYGYTF. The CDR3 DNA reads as TGTGCCAGTACGCAAGGGTGGGGCTCATATGGCTACACCTTC.

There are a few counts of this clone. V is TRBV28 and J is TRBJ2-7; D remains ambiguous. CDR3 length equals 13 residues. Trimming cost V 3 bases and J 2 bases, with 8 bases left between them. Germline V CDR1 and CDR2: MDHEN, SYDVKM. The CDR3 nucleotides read TGTGCCAGCAGTTTTACACAGCCCTACGAGCAGTACTTC. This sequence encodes CASSFTQPYEQYF.

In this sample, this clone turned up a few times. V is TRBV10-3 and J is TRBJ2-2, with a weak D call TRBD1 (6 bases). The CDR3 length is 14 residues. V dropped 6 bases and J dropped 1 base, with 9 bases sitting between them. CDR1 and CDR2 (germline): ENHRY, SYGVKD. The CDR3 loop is CAISSGQNTGELFF. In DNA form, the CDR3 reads TGTGCCATCAGCTCGGGACAGAACACCGGGGAGCTGTTTTTT.

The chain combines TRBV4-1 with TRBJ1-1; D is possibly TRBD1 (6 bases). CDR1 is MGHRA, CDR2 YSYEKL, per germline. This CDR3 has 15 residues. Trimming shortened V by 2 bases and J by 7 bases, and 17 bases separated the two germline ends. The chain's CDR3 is CASSQCDRCRLEAFF. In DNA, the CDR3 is TGCGCCAGCAGCCAATGCGACAGGTGCAGACTTGAAGCTTTCTTT.

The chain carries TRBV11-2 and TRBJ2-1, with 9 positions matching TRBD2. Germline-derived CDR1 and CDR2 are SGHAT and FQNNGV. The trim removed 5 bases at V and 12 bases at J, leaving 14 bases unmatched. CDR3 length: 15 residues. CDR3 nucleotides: TGTGCCAGCAGCCCGGGACTAGCACCTCAGGAGGGGCAGTTCTTC. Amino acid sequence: CASSPGLAPQEGQFF. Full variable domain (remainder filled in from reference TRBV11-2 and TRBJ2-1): EAGVAQSPRYKIIEKRQSVAFWCNPISGHATLYWYQQILGQGPKLLIQFQNNGVVDDSQLPKDRFSAERLKGVDSTLKIQPAKLEDSAVYLCASSPGLAPQEGQFFGPGTRLTVL.

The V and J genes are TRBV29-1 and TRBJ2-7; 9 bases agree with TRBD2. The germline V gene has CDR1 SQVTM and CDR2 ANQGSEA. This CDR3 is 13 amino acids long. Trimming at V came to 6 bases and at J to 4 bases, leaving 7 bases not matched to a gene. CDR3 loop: CSVPSGKTYEQYF. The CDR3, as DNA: TGCAGCGTACCTAGCGGGAAAACGTACGAGCAGTACTTC.

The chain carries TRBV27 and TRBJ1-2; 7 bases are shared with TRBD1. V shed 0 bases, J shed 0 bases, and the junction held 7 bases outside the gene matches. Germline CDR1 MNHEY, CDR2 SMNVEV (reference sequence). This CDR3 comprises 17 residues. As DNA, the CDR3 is TGTGCCAGCAGTTTATCGAGGGGGACAGCTGCTAACTATGGCTACACCTTC. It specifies CASSLSRGTAANYGYTF.

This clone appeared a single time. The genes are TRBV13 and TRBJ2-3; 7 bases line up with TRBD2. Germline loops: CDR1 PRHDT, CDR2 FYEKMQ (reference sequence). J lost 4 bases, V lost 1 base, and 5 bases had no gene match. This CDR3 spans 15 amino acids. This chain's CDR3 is CASSLVALAADTQYF. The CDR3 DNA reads TGTGCCAGCAGCTTAGTTGCTCTAGCGGCAGATACGCAGTATTTT.

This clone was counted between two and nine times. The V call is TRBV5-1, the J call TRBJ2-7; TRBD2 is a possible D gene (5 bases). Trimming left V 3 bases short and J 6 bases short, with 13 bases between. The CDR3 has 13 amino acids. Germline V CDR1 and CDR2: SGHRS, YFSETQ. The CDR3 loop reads CASSSLGKGEQYF. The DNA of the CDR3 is TGCGCCAGCAGCTCACTAGGAAAGGGCGAGCAGTACTTC.

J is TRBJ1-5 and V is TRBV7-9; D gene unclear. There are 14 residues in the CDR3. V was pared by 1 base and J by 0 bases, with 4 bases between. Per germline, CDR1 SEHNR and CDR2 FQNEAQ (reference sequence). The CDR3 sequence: CASSLDNSNQPQHF. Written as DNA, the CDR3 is TGTGCCAGCAGCTTAGATAATAGCAATCAGCCCCAGCATTTT.

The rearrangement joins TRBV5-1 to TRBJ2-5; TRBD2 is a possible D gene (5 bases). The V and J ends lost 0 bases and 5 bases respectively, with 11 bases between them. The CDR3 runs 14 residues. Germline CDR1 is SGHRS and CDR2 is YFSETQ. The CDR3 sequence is CASSLGTGLETQYF. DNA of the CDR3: TGCGCCAGCAGCTTGGGGACCGGACTCGAGACCCAGTACTTC.